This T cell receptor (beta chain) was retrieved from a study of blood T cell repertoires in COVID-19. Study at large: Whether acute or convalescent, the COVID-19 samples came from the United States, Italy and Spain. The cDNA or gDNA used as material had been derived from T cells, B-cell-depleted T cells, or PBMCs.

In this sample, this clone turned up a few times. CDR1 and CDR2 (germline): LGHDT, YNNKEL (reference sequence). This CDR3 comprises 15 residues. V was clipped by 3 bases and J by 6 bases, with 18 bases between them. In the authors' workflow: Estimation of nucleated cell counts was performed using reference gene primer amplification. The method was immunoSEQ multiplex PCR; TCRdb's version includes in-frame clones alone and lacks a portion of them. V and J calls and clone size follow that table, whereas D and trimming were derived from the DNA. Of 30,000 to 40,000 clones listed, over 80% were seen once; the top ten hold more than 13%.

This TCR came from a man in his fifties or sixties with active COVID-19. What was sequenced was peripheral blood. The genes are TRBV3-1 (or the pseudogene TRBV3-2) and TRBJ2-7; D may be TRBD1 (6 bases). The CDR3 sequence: CASSHSGTWRSEQYF. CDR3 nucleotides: TGTGCCAGCAGCCACTCCGGGACATGGCGTAGCGAGCAGTACTTC.